This section outlines one TCR beta chain sequence together with its context. These data originate in a study of patients and donors after allogeneic stem cell transplantation. This CDR3 spans 14 amino acids. Losses at the gene ends were 6 bases for V and 4 bases for J; bases not matched to a gene: 8. TCRdb independently ran MiXCR on the RT-PCR reads; one entry per CDR3 protein. Among some 960,000 distinct CDR3 sequences listed, 15% to 20% were seen once. This receptor was obtained from a human donor who was either an allogeneic HSCT recipient or a stem cell or donor lymphocyte infusion donor (not recorded which). It is not recorded whose cells these are; they may come from a transplant donor. J is TRBJ2-7 and V is TRBV12-3 or TRBV12-4; 8 positions match TRBD2. Sequenced sample: blood, either unsorted or a sorted T cell fraction (not recorded which). CDR3 in amino acids: CASRIGGALYEQYF. The CDR3 DNA follows: TGTGCCAGCAGGATCGGGGGGGCCTTATACGAGCAGTACTTC.